Below are 11 T cell receptor beta chains sequenced from a single sample in a study of control samples from healthy donors and cancer patients. Profiled with immunoSEQ multiplex PCR; TCRdb holds only in-frame clones, not every one. The sample holds around 180,000 clones, under 95% seen once. Sequences were obtained from blood. These receptors were obtained from a young woman in good health.

The rearrangement uses TRBV18 and TRBJ1-2, with a weak D call TRBD1 (5 bases). Germline CDR1 and CDR2: KGHSH and LQKENI. The CDR3 is 15 residues long. Trimming took off 3 bases at V and 3 bases at J, with 14 bases between the two ends. CDR3 sequence (DNA): TGTGCCAGCTCACCCTACGGGGCAATCGACTATGGCTACACCTTC. Protein product: CASSPYGAIDYGYTF. The variable domain in full, with the rest retrieved from reference TRBV18 and TRBJ1-2, is NAGVMQNPRHLVRRRGQEARLRCSPMKGHSHVYWYRQLPEEGLKFMVYLQKENIIDESGMPKERFSAEFPKEGPSILRIQQVVRGDSAAYFCASSPYGAIDYGYTFGSGTRLTVV.

CDR3 DNA sequence: TGTGCCAGTAGTACCTCCGACAGACACATTAACACTGAAGCTTTCTTT. Protein: CASSTSDRHINTEAFF. The chain employs TRBV19 and TRBJ1-1; possible D gene TRBD1, 5 bases. There are 16 residues in the CDR3. Trimming removed 4 bases from V and 2 bases from J, with 17 bases in between. Germline lookup yields CDR1 LNHDA and CDR2 SQIVND (reference sequence).

The chain employs TRBV3-1 (or the pseudogene TRBV3-2) and TRBJ2-2; D gene uncertain. Trimming took off 4 bases at V and 4 bases at J, with 10 bases between the two ends. Looked up from germline, CDR1 is LGHDT and CDR2 is YNNKEL (reference sequence). This CDR3 contains 14 residues. CDR3 coding DNA: TGTGCCAGCAGCCCCTTTCGTGGCACCGGGGAGCTGTTTTTT. Translating gives CASSPFRGTGELFF.

This chain joins TRBV2 and TRBJ2-3; TRBD2 agrees at 8 bases. The CDR3 runs 16 residues. Germline assignment: CDR1 SNHLY and CDR2 FYNNEI. J lost 6 bases, V lost 9 bases, and 17 bases had no gene match. This CDR3 is CASNTLGGALADTQYF. As DNA, the CDR3 is TGTGCCAGTAACACCCTCGGGGGGGCCTTAGCCGATACGCAGTATTTT. Using reference TRBV2 and TRBJ2-3 for the parts outside the CDR3, the full variable domain is EPEVTQTPSHQVTQMGQEVILRCVPISNHLYFYWYRQILGQKVEFLVSFYNNEISEKSEIFDDQFSVERPDGSNFTLKIRSTKLEDSAMYFCASNTLGGALADTQYFGPGTRLTVL.

V usage is TRBV7-8 and J usage is TRBJ1-4; a weak D match, TRBD1 (6 bases). Between the trimmed V and J ends, which lost 5 bases and 1 base, there was a span of 14 bases. The CDR3 runs to 16 residues. Germline V lookup: CDR1 SGHVS, CDR2 FQNEAQ. CDR3 loop: CASSPWQGQTNEKLFF. The DNA of the CDR3 is TGTGCCAGCAGCCCCTGGCAGGGGCAAACTAATGAAAAACTGTTTTTT. Full variable domain (rest looked up from reference TRBV7-8 and TRBJ1-4): GAGVSQSPRYKVAKRGQDVALRCDPISGHVSLFWYQQALGQGPEFLTYFQNEAQLDKSGLPSDRFFAERPEGSVSTLKIQRTQQEDSAVYLCASSPWQGQTNEKLFFGSGTQLSVL.

This chain connects TRBV12-3 or TRBV12-4 to TRBJ2-7; possible D gene TRBD1, 6 bases. The V end lost 6 bases, the J end lost 5 bases, and 8 bases lay between the germline ends. CDR3 length equals 11 residues. CDR3: CASSTGHEQYF. Here the CDR3 DNA reads TGTGCCAGCAGCACAGGGCACGAGCAGTACTTC.

Notes on this clone: The sample contains more than one DNA sequence encoding this CDR3. This chain joins TRBV19 and TRBJ1-5; TRBD1 is a possible D gene (5 bases). V was shortened by 3 bases and J by 2 bases, with 5 bases between the two germline ends. This CDR3 contains 13 residues. Germline V gene sequence: CDR1 LNHDA, CDR2 SQIVND (reference sequence). CDR3 sequence (DNA): TGTGCCAGTAGTATGGGGGGCAATCAGCCCCAGCATTTT. It codes for CASSMGGNQPQHF.

This clone was found once. The chain employs TRBV27 and TRBJ2-3, with TRBD2 matching over 9 bases. The CDR3 is made up of 16 amino acids. V dropped 4 bases and J dropped 2; count of bases not matched to a gene: 7. The germline gives CDR1 MNHEY, CDR2 SMNVEV (reference sequence). The CDR3: CASSSTLAGITDTQYF. DNA of the CDR3: TGTGCCAGCAGTTCTACCCTAGCGGGGATCACAGATACGCAGTATTTT.

The chain couples TRBV9 to TRBJ1-2; no reliable D call. The V end was cut by 0 bases, the J end by 2 bases, with 5 bases between. The CDR3 length is 13 residues. Germline V gene data show CDR1 as SGDLS and CDR2 as YYNGEE. The CDR3 spells CASSVEENYGYTF. The CDR3 nucleotides are TGTGCCAGCAGCGTAGAAGAGAACTATGGCTACACCTTC.

CDR3 DNA: TGTGCCAGCATCCCCAGGTACACTGAAGCTTTCTTT. Amino acid sequence: CASIPRYTEAFF. The rearrangement links TRBV2 to TRBJ1-1; no clear D. This CDR3 spans 12 amino acids. V was cut by 7 bases and J by 3 bases, with 9 bases left in between. Germline CDR1 reads SNHLY; CDR2 reads FYNNEI.

This rearrangement joins TRBV5-1 to TRBJ2-3; maybe TRBD2 (5 bases). The CDR3 spans 16 residues. From germline, CDR1 is SGHRS and CDR2 YFSETQ. Between the trimmed V and J ends, which lost 1 base and 0 bases, there was a span of 12 bases. The CDR3 reads CASSLIFGGSTDTQYF. The CDR3 nucleotides are TGCGCCAGCAGCTTGATTTTCGGCGGGAGCACAGATACGCAGTATTTT.